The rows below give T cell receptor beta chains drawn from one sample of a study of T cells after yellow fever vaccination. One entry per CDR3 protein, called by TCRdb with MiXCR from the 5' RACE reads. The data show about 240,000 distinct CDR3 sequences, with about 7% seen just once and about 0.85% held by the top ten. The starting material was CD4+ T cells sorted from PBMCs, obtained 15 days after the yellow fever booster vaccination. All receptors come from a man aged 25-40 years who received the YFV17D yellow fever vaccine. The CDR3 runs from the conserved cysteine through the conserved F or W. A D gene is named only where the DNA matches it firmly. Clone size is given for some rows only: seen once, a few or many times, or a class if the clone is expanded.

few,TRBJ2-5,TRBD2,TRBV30,CAWTSGMRETQYF,TGTGCCTGGACGAGCGGGATGCGAGAGACCCAGTACTTC
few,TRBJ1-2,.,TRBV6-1,CASSEKGVGSYTF,TGTGCCAGCAGTGAGAAGGGGGTGGGAAGCTACACCTTC
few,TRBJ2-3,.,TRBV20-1,CSARDSSSSTDTQYF,TGCAGTGCTAGAGACAGTTCTTCTAGCACAGATACGCAGTATTTT
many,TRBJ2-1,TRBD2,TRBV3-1,CASSAGNHNEQFF,TGTGCCAGCTCAGCGGGAAATCACAATGAGCAGTTCTTC
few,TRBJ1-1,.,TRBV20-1,CSGPGPVEAFF,TGCAGTGGTCCGGGACCGGTTGAAGCTTTCTTT
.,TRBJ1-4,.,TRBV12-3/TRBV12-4,CASSYAGREKLFF,TGTGCCAGCAGTTACGCAGGGCGCGAAAAACTGTTTTTT
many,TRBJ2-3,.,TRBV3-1,CASSPLWSGTQYF,TGTGCCAGCAGCCCTCTTTGGTCTGGTACGCAGTATTTT
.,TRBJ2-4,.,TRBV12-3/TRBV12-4,CASSFRHSAKNIQYF,TGTGCCAGCAGTTTCAGACACTCAGCCAAAAACATTCAGTACTTC
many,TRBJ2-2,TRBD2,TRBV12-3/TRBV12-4,CASRIAGGPTGELFF,TGTGCCAGCAGAATAGCGGGAGGGCCGACCGGGGAGCTGTTTTTT
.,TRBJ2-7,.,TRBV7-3,CASSYREWRPDDEQYF,TGTGCCAGCAGCTATCGAGAATGGAGGCCCGACGACGAGCAGTACTTC
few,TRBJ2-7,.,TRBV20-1,CSASRQGGAYEQYF,TGCAGTGCTAGCAGGCAGGGAGGTGCCTACGAGCAGTACTTC
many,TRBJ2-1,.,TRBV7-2,CASSLEGGQFF,TGTGCCAGCAGCTTAGAGGGGGGTCAGTTCTTC